These 25 T cell receptor beta chains originate from one sample sequenced in a study of cytomegalovirus exposure and HLA in healthy donors. Primers for the PCR totalled 60 Vbeta and 13 Jbeta. Only in-frame clones appear in the TCRdb table, and some are missing; sequencing was by immunoSEQ multiplex PCR. The sample lists some 190,000 clones, roughly 80% occurring once. Input material: PBMCs. The receptors originated from a man aged 35 to 55 in good health and CMV-seronegative.

On this clone itself: An end of the junction does not agree with germline; a read error may underlie this. The genes are TRBV7-9 and TRBJ1-6; 7 nucleotides agree with TRBD1. The CDR3 consists of 15 residues. CDR1 is SEHNR, CDR2 FQNEAQ, per germline (reference sequence). The CDR3 DNA follows: TGTGCCAGCAGCTTAGACGGGACAGCTAATTCACCCCTCCGCTTT. Its protein is CASSLDGTANSPLRF.

This sequence joins TRBV18 and TRBJ2-2; D is perhaps TRBD2 (5 bases). The CDR3 consists of 17 residues. Germline values: CDR1 KGHSH, CDR2 LQKENI. The V end was cut by 0 bases, the J end by 3 bases, with 14 bases between. The CDR3 reads CASSPPNSRAYTGELFF. CDR3 nucleotides: TGTGCCAGCTCACCACCGAACTCGAGGGCGTACACCGGGGAGCTGTTTTTT.

The chain joins TRBV5-6 to TRBJ2-7; 10 bases align to TRBD1. The CDR3 has 14 residues. In germline, CDR1 is SGHDT, CDR2 YYEEEE. The V gene end was trimmed by 4 bases and the J gene end by 7 bases; junction bases not matched to a gene: 8. The CDR3 region is CASSPGTGDREQYF. The DNA of the CDR3 is TGTGCCAGCAGCCCCGGGACAGGGGATCGGGAGCAGTACTTC.

J is TRBJ2-1 and V is TRBV4-2; D not certain. This CDR3 comprises 14 residues. With 1 base removed from V and 7 bases from J, the gap between germline ends came to 11 bases. CDR1 and CDR2 (germline): LGHNA, YNFKEQ. Here the CDR3 reads CASSQANRENEQFF. The CDR3 DNA is TGTGCCAGCAGCCAAGCGAACAGAGAAAATGAGCAGTTCTTC.

The chain couples TRBV6-6 to TRBJ2-3; 7 bases line up with TRBD2. This CDR3 is 15 amino acids long. Germline assignment: CDR1 MNHNY and CDR2 SVGAGI (reference sequence). Trimming took 3 bases from V and 3 from J; bases not matched to a gene: 6. CDR3 loop: CASSYRGGQTDTQYF. The DNA of the CDR3 is TGTGCCAGCAGTTATCGGGGAGGGCAGACAGATACGCAGTATTTT.

The genes are TRBV6-1 and TRBJ1-1; weak D call: TRBD1 (5 bases). V was cut by 6 bases and J by 0 bases, with 14 bases left in between. CDR3 length: 15 amino acids. Looked up from germline, CDR1 is MNHNS and CDR2 is SASEGT. The CDR3: CASRSREGMNTEAFF. The CDR3 DNA sequence: TGTGCCAGCAGGAGCAGGGAGGGGATGAACACTGAAGCTTTCTTT.

V usage is TRBV28 and J usage is TRBJ1-2; maybe TRBD1 (5 bases). The CDR3 sequence is 13 residues long. Trimming removed 5 bases at V and 2 bases at J, with 9 bases between. Germline V gives CDR1 MDHEN, CDR2 SYDVKM. CDR3 protein: CASSLDKNYGYTF. CDR3 nucleotide sequence: TGTGCCAGCAGTCTGGACAAAAACTATGGCTACACCTTC.

This chain uses TRBV11-2 with TRBJ2-1, with 10 bases lining up with TRBD2. Germline V CDR1 and CDR2: SGHAT, FQNNGV. This CDR3 has 17 amino acids. The V and J ends lost 3 bases and 7 bases, in that order; junction bases with no gene match: 12. CDR3 nucleotides: TGTGCCAGCAGCTTGGCAACGGGACTAGCGAGAATTAATGAGCAGTTCTTC. Translating gives CASSLATGLARINEQFF.

This clone was detected a few times. The J gene is TRBJ2-3, the V gene TRBV5-1, with 8 nucleotides matching TRBD2. CDR3 size: 15 residues. Germline V gene lookup returns CDR1 SGHRS and CDR2 YFSETQ. Trimming removed 0 bases from V and 2 bases from J; junction bases left unmatched: 2. The CDR3 loop is CASSLVAGNTDTQYF. The DNA for the CDR3 is TGCGCCAGCAGCTTGGTAGCGGGGAACACAGATACGCAGTATTTT.

The chain employs TRBV28 and TRBJ1-2, with D maybe TRBD1 (6 bases). Trimming took 8 bases from V and 5 from J, leaving 15 bases between them. The CDR3 is 13 amino acids. Germline values: CDR1 MDHEN, CDR2 SYDVKM. In nucleotides, the CDR3 is TGTGCCAGCGAATTACAGGGAGGGTATGGCTACACCTTC. It codes for CASELQGGYGYTF.

The chain is built from TRBV11-1 and TRBJ2-1; 10 nucleotides align to TRBD2. V was pared by 2 bases and J by 7 bases, with 5 bases of the junction left unmatched. The CDR3 has 15 residues. Germline CDR1 is SGHAT and CDR2 is FQDESV (reference sequence). The CDR3 loop reads CASSLLAGVQNEQFF. CDR3 sequence (DNA): TGTGCCAGCAGCTTACTAGCGGGAGTACAGAATGAGCAGTTCTTC.

The table lists this clone with a few counts. This chain links TRBV28 with TRBJ1-1; tentatively, D is TRBD1 (6 bases). The CDR3 extends over 15 amino acids. Trimming shortened V by 4 bases and J by 5 bases, and 17 bases separated the two germline ends. Germline assignment: CDR1 MDHEN and CDR2 SYDVKM. The CDR3 DNA reads as TGTGCCAGCAGTTCCCCGGCAGGGGCGAGTACTGAAGCTTTCTTT. It specifies CASSSPAGASTEAFF.

The genes are TRBV19 and TRBJ2-1, with D possibly being TRBD2 (6 bases). The germline V gene encodes CDR1 LNHDA and CDR2 SQIVND (reference sequence). Trimming removed 4 bases from V and 3 bases from J, with 7 bases in between. There are 13 residues in the CDR3. The CDR3 region has the DNA TGTGCCAGTAGTAGGGGGGTCTACAATGAGCAGTTCTTC. Translating it yields CASSRGVYNEQFF. Complete variable domain (other parts from reference TRBV19 and TRBJ2-1): DGGITQSPKYLFRKEGQNVTLSCEQNLNHDAMYWYRQDPGQGLRLIYYSQIVNDFQKGDIAEGYSVSREKKESFPLTVTSAQKNPTAFYLCASSRGVYNEQFFGPGTRLTVL.

The rearrangement uses TRBV7-2 and TRBJ2-5; no definite D call. Trimming removed 2 bases from V and 5 bases from J, with 12 bases in between. The CDR3 runs 14 residues. CDR1 is SGHTA and CDR2 is FQGNSA in the germline V gene. CDR3 sequence (DNA): TGTGCCAGCAGCTTAACGGGTTTTGGGGAGACCCAGTACTTC. This sequence encodes CASSLTGFGETQYF.

The chain has TRBV30 and TRBJ2-3, with 9 bases identical to TRBD1. The CDR3 runs to 14 residues. Germline CDR1 reads GTSNPN; CDR2 reads SVGIG (reference sequence). The ends lost 3 bases at V and 1 base at J; junction bases unmatched: 2. This CDR3 is CAWSRTGGTDTQYF. Written as DNA, the CDR3 is TGTGCCTGGAGCCGGACAGGGGGCACAGATACGCAGTATTTT.

V usage is TRBV28 and J usage is TRBJ1-4, with D unclear. Per germline, CDR1 MDHEN and CDR2 SYDVKM. The CDR3 has 12 amino acids. CDR3 sequence reads: CAGRSTNEKLFF. The CDR3 region has the DNA TGTGCGGGCCGTTCAACTAATGAAAAACTGTTTTTT.

This sequence joins TRBV6-4 and TRBJ1-2; 7 bases agree with TRBD1. Germline V CDR1 and CDR2: MRHNA, SNTAGT. Trimming removed 6 bases from V and 4 bases from J; junction bases left unmatched: 11. The CDR3 extends over 15 amino acids. The CDR3 DNA sequence: TGTGCCAGCAGCCCCGGGACAGTTTATGGCTATGGCTACACCTTC. Protein: CASSPGTVYGYGYTF.

The rearrangement uses TRBV30 and TRBJ1-5, with 8 bases matching TRBD1. The trim removed 4 bases at V and 3 bases at J, leaving 8 bases unmatched. The CDR3 covers 15 residues. Germline CDR1 GTSNPN, CDR2 SVGIG (reference sequence). The CDR3 sequence is CAWIGQGLANQPQHF. The CDR3 DNA sequence: TGTGCCTGGATCGGACAGGGACTAGCCAATCAGCCCCAGCATTTT.

In its sample, this clone was seen once. J is TRBJ1-5 and V is TRBV28; D perhaps matches TRBD1 (6 bases). This CDR3 is built from 15 residues. Per the germline V gene, CDR1 is MDHEN and CDR2 is SYDVKM. Trimming shortened V by 6 bases and J by 4 bases, and 16 bases separated the two germline ends. CDR3 in amino acids: CASRIGGPSNQPQHF. In nucleotides, the CDR3 is TGTGCCAGCAGAATAGGGGGACCATCGAATCAGCCCCAGCATTTT.

The V gene is TRBV6-5, the J gene TRBJ1-2; 9 bases line up with TRBD1. Germline V gene lookup returns CDR1 MNHEY and CDR2 SVGAGI. With 0 bases clipped from V and 6 bases from J, the junction kept 8 bases outside the gene matches. There are 16 residues in the CDR3. The CDR3 here is CASSYSGTGRGNGYTF. CDR3 nucleotides: TGTGCCAGCAGTTACTCGGGGACAGGGAGGGGTAATGGCTACACCTTC.

J is TRBJ2-5 and V is TRBV7-6; 8 bases line up with TRBD2. The germline V gene has CDR1 SGHVS and CDR2 FNYEAQ. V was pared by 0 bases and J by 4 bases, with 4 bases of the junction left unmatched. The CDR3 is 15 amino acids. The CDR3 DNA reads as TGTGCCAGCAGCTTAGCGCGGGCGGGAGGAGAGACCCAGTACTTC. Its translation is CASSLARAGGETQYF.

DNA for the CDR3: TGTGCCAGCAGTTATGGCCATACAAATGCCGAGCAGTACTTC. It codes for CASSYGHTNAEQYF. V is TRBV6-6 and J is TRBJ2-7; D is unclear. The CDR3 has 14 residues. Per the germline V gene, CDR1 is MNHNY and CDR2 is SVGAGI (reference sequence). Trimming removed 3 bases at V and 6 bases at J, with 15 bases between.

This chain uses TRBV18 with TRBJ2-3; 10 bases are shared with TRBD2. Germline CDR1 reads KGHSH; CDR2 reads LQKENI. The V and J ends lost 6 bases and 6 bases, in that order; junction bases with no gene match: 6. The CDR3 contains 14 residues. The CDR3 reads CASSRTSGQDTQYF. In nucleotides, the CDR3 is TGTGCCAGCTCCCGGACTAGCGGTCAGGATACGCAGTATTTT.

The V gene is TRBV27, the J gene TRBJ2-7, with D unresolved. V lost 9 bases, J lost 2 bases, and 8 bases lay in between. The germline V gene has CDR1 MNHEY and CDR2 SMNVEV (reference sequence). The CDR3 is made up of 11 amino acids. The CDR3 nucleotides are TGTGCCAGACGGTACCCCTACGAGCAGTACTTC. This codes for CARRYPYEQYF.

The rearrangement links TRBV9 to TRBJ2-1; tentatively, D is TRBD1 (6 bases). The CDR3 has 14 residues. Germline V CDR1 and CDR2: SGDLS, YYNGEE. With 0 bases removed from V and 6 bases from J, the gap between germline ends came to 10 bases. The CDR3 here is CASSVGGQSNEQFF. CDR3 DNA: TGTGCCAGCAGCGTAGGAGGACAGAGCAATGAGCAGTTCTTC.